This TCR beta chain came from a study of blood T cell repertoires in COVID-19. Study-level background: Samples representing acute and convalescent COVID-19 were sourced from the United States, Italy and Spain.

Assay: immunoSEQ multiplex PCR; the TCRdb copy retains only in-frame clones and omits some. This table holds 180,000 or so clones, roughly 86% found once. Germline V gene data show CDR1 as LGHNA and CDR2 as YSLEER. With 1 base clipped from V and 5 bases from J, the junction kept 4 bases outside the gene matches. The CDR3 sequence is 15 residues long. What was sequenced was peripheral blood. The chain is built from TRBV4-3 and TRBJ2-2; 7 bases are a match to TRBD1. The receptor was isolated from a man in his forties with active or convalescent COVID-19. The CDR3 region is CASSQVYRGTGELFF. CDR3 nucleotide sequence: TGCGCCAGCAGCCAAGTTTACAGGGGTACCGGGGAGCTGTTTTTT.